A selection of T cell receptor beta chains follows, all from one sample in a study of vaccination and CD4 T cells after COVID-19. TCRdb re-analysed the PCR reads in MiXCR, keeping a single row per CDR3 protein. The sample records around 15,000 distinct CDR3 sequences, roughly half being singletons. No antigen has been assigned to these receptors. The sequenced sample was cultured CD4+ T cells from blood, obtained after SARS-CoV-2 vaccination. All receptors derive from a human donor with COVID-19. Both conserved end residues are trimmed from each CDR3. The D gene is left open where the match is weak.

CDR3 length	D gene	V gene	CDR3 protein
12	TRBD2	TRBV15	ATSGVRAGNEQF
11	TRBD1	TRBV7-3	ASSLRAGGGYT
14	TRBD2	TRBV20-1	SARGIGLAVADTQY
12	NA	TRBV12-3/TRBV12-4	ASRTSKSGNTIY
13	TRBD1	TRBV19	ASAGLTGGSQPQH
13	TRBD2	TRBV5-4	ASSIAGGSSYEQY
14	NA	TRBV6-1	ARRNPKGNRTDTQY
13	TRBD2	TRBV20-1	SARAPSGITDTQY
12	TRBD1	TRBV20-1	SASPQGGNQPQH
12	TRBD2	TRBV5-1	ASRGLADTDTQY
13	NA	TRBV6-1	ASSGYREQKAEAF
11	NA	TRBV20-1	SALGQRDQPQH
11	NA	TRBV11-2	ASSLAGLETQY
12	NA	TRBV6-1	ASTMGGASYEQY
13	NA	TRBV21-1	ASSKPLGPNQPQH
12	NA	TRBV27	ASIRFSEGPGAF
13	TRBD1	TRBV12-3/TRBV12-4	ASSQGRGENQPQH
16	TRBD2	TRBV27	ASSVVLSSGARTDTQY
12	NA	TRBV6-5	ASSYDTEPYEQY
12	NA	TRBV6-2/TRBV6-3	ASSLQGWGQPQH
13	NA	TRBV11-2	ASSSGTLSNQPQH
13	NA	TRBV27	ASSFYSIGGGGYT
12	NA	TRBV29-1	SVLGHRAPKTQY
12	NA	TRBV27	ASSLYQNNYGYT
14	NA	TRBV7-9	ASSFSRGVLAGELF
11	NA	TRBV27	ASSPQSGGEAF
15	NA	TRBV20-1	SARRGGSRAVGGELF
14	TRBD1	TRBV6-1	ASSRTYRGGSGELF
12	NA	TRBV28	ASTQEGHGSPLH
15	TRBD1	TRBV6-1	ASNMLPGQGRSSEQY